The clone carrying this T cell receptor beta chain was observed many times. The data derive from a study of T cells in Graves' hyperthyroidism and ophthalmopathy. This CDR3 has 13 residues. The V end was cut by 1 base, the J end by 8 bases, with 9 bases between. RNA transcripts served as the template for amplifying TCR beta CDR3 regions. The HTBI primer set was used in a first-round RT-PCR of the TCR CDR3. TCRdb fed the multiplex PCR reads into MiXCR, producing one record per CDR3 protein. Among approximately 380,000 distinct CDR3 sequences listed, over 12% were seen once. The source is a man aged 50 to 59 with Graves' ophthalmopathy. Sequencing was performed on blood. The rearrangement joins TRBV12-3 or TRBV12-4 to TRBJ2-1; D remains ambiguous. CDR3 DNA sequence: TGTGCCAGCAGTTTAGGTAGAGTCGATGAGCAGTTCTTC. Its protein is CASSLGRVDEQFF.